This T cell receptor (beta chain) was retrieved from a study of cytomegalovirus exposure and HLA in healthy donors. As for the study in general: Both the approximately 130 validation repertoires and the roughly 640 first-cohort repertoires used the same platform, as reported by a later analysis.

Profiled with immunoSEQ multiplex PCR; TCRdb holds only in-frame clones, not every one. The table records tens of thousands of clones, 90% to 95% of them present only once. Deletions cut 4 bases from V and 5 bases from J, with 15 bases between. The CDR3 runs to 14 residues. CDR1 and CDR2 from the germline V gene are SGHRS and YFSETQ. Findings and caveats of the study: Later, an analysis found that TCR clusters from the first cohort tended to co-occur in the 90 to 150 validation repertoires. The study listed some 160 cytomegalovirus-associated TCR beta chains.

In the case of this clone: Antigen: not known.

V gene TRBV5-1 combines with J gene TRBJ2-5, with D tentatively TRBD2 (6 bases). Source material: PBMCs. The sequence was obtained from a young woman in good health and CMV-seronegative. CDR3 in amino acids: CASSGGNSFETQYF. The CDR3 DNA follows: TGCGCCAGCAGCGGCGGGAACTCTTTCGAGACCCAGTACTTC.